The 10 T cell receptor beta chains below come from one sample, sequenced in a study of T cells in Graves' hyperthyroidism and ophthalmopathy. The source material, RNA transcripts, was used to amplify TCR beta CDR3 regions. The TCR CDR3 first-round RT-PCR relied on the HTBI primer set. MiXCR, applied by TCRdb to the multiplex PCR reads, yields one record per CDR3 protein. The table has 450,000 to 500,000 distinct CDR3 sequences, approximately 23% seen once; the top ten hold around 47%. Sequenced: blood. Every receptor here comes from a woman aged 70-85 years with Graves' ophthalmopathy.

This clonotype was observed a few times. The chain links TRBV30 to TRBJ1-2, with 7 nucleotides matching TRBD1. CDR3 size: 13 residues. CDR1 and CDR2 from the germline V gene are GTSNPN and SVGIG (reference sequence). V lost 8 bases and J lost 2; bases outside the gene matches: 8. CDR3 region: CAARTGYNYGYTF. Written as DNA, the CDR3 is TGTGCCGCCCGGACAGGTTACAACTATGGCTACACCTTC.

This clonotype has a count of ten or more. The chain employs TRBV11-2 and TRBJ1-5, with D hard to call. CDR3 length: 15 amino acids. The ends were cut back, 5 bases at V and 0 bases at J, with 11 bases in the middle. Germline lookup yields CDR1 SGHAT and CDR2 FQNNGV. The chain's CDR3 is CASSPTLNSNQPQHF. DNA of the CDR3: TGTGCCAGCAGCCCGACACTAAATAGCAATCAGCCCCAGCATTTT.

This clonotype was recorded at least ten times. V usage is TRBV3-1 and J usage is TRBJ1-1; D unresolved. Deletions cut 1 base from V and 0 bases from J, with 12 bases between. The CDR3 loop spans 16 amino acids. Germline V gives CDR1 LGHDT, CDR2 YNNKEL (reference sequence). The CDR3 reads CASSQGLGVLNTEAFF. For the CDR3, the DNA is TGTGCCAGCAGCCAAGGTCTTGGGGTCCTGAACACTGAAGCTTTCTTT.

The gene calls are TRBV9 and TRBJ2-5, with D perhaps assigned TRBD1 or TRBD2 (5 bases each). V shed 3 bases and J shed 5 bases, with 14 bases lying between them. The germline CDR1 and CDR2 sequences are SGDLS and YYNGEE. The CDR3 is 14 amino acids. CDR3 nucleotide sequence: TGTGCCAGCAGCGCCCACCGGGGCGGGGAGACCCAGTACTTC. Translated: CASSAHRGGETQYF.

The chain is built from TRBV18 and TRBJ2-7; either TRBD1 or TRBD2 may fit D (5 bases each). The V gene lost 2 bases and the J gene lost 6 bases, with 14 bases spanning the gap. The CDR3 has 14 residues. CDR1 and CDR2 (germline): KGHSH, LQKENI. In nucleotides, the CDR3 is TGTGCCAGCTCACCAGGGACCTATCGATTCGAGCAGTACTTC. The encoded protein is CASSPGTYRFEQYF.

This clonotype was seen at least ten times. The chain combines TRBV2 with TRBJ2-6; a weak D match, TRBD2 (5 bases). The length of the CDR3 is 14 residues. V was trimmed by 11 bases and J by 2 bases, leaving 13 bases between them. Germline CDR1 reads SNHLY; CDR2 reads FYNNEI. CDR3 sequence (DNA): TGTGCCGGCCGACCCGGGGCTGGGGCCAACGTCCTGACTTTC. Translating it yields CAGRPGAGANVLTF.

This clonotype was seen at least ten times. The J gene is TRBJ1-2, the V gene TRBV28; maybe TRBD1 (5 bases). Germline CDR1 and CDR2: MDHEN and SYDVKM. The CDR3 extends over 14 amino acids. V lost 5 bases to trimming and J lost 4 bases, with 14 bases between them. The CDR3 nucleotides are TGTGCCAGCAGTCCAACCCCAGGGACCTATGGCTACACCTTC. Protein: CASSPTPGTYGYTF.

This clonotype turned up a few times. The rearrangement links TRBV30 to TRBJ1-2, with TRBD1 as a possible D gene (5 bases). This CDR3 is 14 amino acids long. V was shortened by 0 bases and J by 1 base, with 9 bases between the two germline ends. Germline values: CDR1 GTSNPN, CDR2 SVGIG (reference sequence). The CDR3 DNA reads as TGTGCCTGGAGTGTAGGCAGGGTTAACTATGGCTACACCTTC. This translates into CAWSVGRVNYGYTF.

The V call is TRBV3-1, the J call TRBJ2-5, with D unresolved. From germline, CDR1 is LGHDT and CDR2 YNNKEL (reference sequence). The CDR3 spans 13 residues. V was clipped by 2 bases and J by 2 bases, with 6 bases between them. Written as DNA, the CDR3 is TGTGCCAGCAGCCAAAAAGGGCAAGAGACCCAGTACTTC. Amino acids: CASSQKGQETQYF.

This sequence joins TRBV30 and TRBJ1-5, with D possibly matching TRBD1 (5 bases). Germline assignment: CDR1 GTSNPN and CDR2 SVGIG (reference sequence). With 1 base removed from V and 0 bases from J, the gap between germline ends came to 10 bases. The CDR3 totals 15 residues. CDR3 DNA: TGTGCCTGGAGTGGTAAGGGGTCTAGCAATCAGCCCCAGCATTTT. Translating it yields CAWSGKGSSNQPQHF.